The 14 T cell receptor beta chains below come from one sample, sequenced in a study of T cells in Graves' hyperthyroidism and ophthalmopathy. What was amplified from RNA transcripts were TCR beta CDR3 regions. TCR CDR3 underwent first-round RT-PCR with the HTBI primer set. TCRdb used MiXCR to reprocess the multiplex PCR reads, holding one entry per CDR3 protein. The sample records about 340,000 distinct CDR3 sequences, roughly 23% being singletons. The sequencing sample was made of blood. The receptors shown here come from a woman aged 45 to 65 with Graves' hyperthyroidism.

CDR3 in amino acids: CASSLLSRGQGYRNTGELFF. The CDR3 region has the DNA TGTGCCAGCAGTTTATTAAGTCGTGGACAAGGGTATCGGAACACCGGGGAGCTGTTTTTT. V usage is TRBV28 and J usage is TRBJ2-2; TRBD1 is a possible D gene (5 bases). Germline lookup yields CDR1 MDHEN and CDR2 SYDVKM. The ends were cut back, 1 base at V and 1 base at J, with 22 bases in the middle. The CDR3 contains 20 residues.

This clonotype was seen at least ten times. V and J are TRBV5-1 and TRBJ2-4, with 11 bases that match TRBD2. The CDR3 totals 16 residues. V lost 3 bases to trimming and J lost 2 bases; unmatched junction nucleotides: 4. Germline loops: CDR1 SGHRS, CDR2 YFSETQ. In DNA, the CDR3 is TGCGCCAGCAGCTCGGGACTAGCGGCGCCCAAAAACATTCAGTACTTC. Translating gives CASSSGLAAPKNIQYF.

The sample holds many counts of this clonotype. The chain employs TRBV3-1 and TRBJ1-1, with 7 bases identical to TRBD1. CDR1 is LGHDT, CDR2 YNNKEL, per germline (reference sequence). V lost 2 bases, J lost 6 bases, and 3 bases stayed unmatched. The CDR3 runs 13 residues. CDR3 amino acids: CASSQRGQPEAFF. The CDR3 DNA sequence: TGTGCCAGCAGCCAAAGGGGACAGCCTGAAGCTTTCTTT. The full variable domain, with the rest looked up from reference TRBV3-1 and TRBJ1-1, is DTAVSQTPKYLVTQMGNDKSIKCEQNLGHDTMYWYKQDSKKFLKIMFSYNNKELIINETVPNRFSPKSPDKAHLNLHINSLELGDSAVYFCASSQRGQPEAFFGQGTRLTVV.

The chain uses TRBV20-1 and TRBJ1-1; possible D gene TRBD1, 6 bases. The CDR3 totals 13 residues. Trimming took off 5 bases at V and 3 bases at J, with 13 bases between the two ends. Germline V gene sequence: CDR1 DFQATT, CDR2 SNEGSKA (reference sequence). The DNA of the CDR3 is TGCAGTGCTCCAAGGGGGGCGGACACTGAAGCTTTCTTT. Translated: CSAPRGADTEAFF.

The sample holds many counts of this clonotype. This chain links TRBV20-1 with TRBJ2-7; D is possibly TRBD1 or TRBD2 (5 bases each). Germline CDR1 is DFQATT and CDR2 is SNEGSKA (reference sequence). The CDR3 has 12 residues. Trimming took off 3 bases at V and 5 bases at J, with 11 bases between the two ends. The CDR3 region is CSASFRDDEQYF. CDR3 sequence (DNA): TGCAGTGCTAGCTTTAGGGACGACGAGCAGTACTTC.

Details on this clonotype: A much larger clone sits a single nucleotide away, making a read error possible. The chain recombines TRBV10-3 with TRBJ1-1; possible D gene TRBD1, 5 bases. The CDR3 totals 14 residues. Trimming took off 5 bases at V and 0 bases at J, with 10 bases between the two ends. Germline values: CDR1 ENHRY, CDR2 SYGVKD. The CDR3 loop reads CAISYGGLNTEAFF. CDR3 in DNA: TGTGCCATCAGTTACGGGGGACTGAACACTGAAGCTTTCTTT.

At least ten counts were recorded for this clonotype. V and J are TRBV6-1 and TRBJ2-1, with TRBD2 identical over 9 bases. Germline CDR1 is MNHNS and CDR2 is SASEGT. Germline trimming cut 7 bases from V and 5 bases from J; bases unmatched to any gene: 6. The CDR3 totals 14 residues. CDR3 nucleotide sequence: TGTGCCAGCAAACCGGGACTAGCTAACAATGAGCAGTTCTTC. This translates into CASKPGLANNEQFF.

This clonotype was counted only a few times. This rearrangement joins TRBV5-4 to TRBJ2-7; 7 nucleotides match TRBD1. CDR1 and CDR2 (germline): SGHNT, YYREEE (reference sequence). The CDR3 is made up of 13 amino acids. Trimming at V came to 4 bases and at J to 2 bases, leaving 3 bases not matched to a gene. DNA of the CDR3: TGTGCCAGCAGCGTCGGGACAGCCTACGAGCAGTACTTC. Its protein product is CASSVGTAYEQYF.

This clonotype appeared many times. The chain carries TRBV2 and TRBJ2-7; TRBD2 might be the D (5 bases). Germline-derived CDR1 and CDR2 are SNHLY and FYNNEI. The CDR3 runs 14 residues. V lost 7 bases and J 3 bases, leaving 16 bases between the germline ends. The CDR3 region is CASNSRQAGYEQYF. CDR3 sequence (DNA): TGTGCCAGCAATTCACGGCAGGCGGGCTACGAGCAGTACTTC.

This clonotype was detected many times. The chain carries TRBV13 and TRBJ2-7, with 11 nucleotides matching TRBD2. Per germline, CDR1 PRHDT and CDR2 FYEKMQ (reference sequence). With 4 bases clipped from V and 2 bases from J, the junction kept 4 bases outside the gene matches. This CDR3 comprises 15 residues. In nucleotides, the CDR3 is TGTGCCAGCAGCTACCCGACTAGCGGGGCCTACGAGCAGTACTTC. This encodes CASSYPTSGAYEQYF.

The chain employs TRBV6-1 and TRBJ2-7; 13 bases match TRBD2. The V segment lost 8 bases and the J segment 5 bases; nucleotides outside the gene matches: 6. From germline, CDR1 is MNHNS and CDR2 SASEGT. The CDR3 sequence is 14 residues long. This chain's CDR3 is CASGRGLAGDEQYF. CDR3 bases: TGTGCCAGCGGGCGAGGACTAGCGGGAGACGAGCAGTACTTC.

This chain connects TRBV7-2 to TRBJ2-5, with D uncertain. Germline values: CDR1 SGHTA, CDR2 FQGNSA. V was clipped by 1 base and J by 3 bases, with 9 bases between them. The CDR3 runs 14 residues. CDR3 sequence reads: CASSLVTSKETQYF. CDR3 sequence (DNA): TGTGCCAGCAGCTTAGTGACCTCGAAAGAGACCCAGTACTTC.

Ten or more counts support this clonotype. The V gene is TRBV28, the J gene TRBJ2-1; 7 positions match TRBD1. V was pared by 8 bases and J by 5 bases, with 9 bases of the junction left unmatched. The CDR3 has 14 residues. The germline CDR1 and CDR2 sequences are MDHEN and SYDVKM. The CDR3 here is CASLGTVYDNEQFF. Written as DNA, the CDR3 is TGTGCCAGCCTAGGGACAGTTTACGACAATGAGCAGTTCTTC.

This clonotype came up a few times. The CDR3 region has the DNA TGTGCCAGCAGCCAAGATCTTCCTGGACAGATTAAGGATGAGCAGTTCTTC. The encoded protein is CASSQDLPGQIKDEQFF. V and J are TRBV3-1 and TRBJ2-1; TRBD1 might be the D (6 bases). Trimming removed 0 bases at V and 8 bases at J, with 20 bases between. The CDR3 sequence is 17 residues long. Germline V gene data show CDR1 as LGHDT and CDR2 as YNNKEL (reference sequence).